This entry lists 27 T cell receptor beta chains sequenced from one sample in a study of blood T cell repertoires in COVID-19. Sequencing used immunoSEQ multiplex PCR; TCRdb keeps in-frame clones, though not all of them. The repertoire holds about 44,000 clones, with 75% to 90% as singletons. The specimen sequenced was peripheral blood. All receptors come from a woman aged 80 or over in a cohort sampled during active or convalescent COVID-19.

The rearrangement joins TRBV27 to TRBJ2-6, with 8 bases identical to TRBD1. The germline V gene encodes CDR1 MNHEY and CDR2 SMNVEV (reference sequence). The CDR3 contains 15 residues. V shed 6 bases and J 1 base; nucleotides not matched to a gene: 2. The CDR3 here is CASRRTGSGANVLTF. Here the CDR3 DNA reads TGTGCCAGCAGGCGGACAGGGTCTGGGGCCAACGTCCTGACTTTC.

The genes are TRBV11-3 and TRBJ2-2; D is uncertain. The CDR3 spans 14 residues. V dropped 1 base and J dropped 1 base, with 4 bases sitting between them. CDR1 and CDR2 (germline): SGHNT, YENEEA. In DNA form, the CDR3 reads TGTGCCAGCAGCTTAGGGCAGAACACCGGGGAGCTGTTTTTT. Amino acid sequence: CASSLGQNTGELFF.

The rearrangement joins TRBV24-1 to TRBJ1-1, with a weak D call TRBD1 (6 bases). This CDR3 is built from 14 residues. Germline-derived CDR1 and CDR2 are KGHDR and SFDVKD. Deletions cut 6 bases from V and 5 bases from J, with 15 bases between. The CDR3 sequence: CATSSGRGGTEAFF. As DNA, the CDR3 is TGTGCCACCAGTTCTGGCAGGGGTGGAACTGAAGCTTTCTTT.

The CDR3 DNA follows: TGCAGCGTTGGAAGCGTTATGGGCGCGAGGGGGCCCGATACGCAGTATTTT. It is translated as CSVGSVMGARGPDTQYF. The gene calls are TRBV29-1 and TRBJ2-3, with 7 bases aligning to TRBD1. Germline loops: CDR1 SQVTM, CDR2 ANQGSEA. V dropped 4 bases and J dropped 6; count of bases not matched to a gene: 19. CDR3 size: 17 residues.

This chain connects TRBV7-8 to TRBJ2-5, with TRBD1 matching over 7 bases. This CDR3 has 15 residues. Germline trimming cut 5 bases from V and 1 base from J; bases unmatched to any gene: 7. In germline, CDR1 is SGHVS, CDR2 FQNEAQ. The CDR3 region has the DNA TGTGCCAGCAGCCCCAATGACAGGGTCCAAGAGACCCAGTACTTC. Its protein is CASSPNDRVQETQYF.

The V call is TRBV6-6, the J call TRBJ2-7, with 7 positions matching TRBD1. Germline CDR1 is MNHNY and CDR2 is SVGAGI (reference sequence). The CDR3 totals 14 residues. Losses at the gene ends were 5 bases for V and 1 base for J; bases not matched to a gene: 5. CDR3 amino acids: CASSLTGMSYEQYF. CDR3 sequence (DNA): TGTGCCAGCAGTCTGACAGGGATGTCCTACGAGCAGTACTTC.

The V call is TRBV27, the J call TRBJ1-2, with TRBD1 matching 11 bases. The V gene end was trimmed by 5 bases and the J gene end by 7 bases; junction bases not matched to a gene: 3. This CDR3 comprises 13 residues. Germline lookup yields CDR1 MNHEY and CDR2 SMNVEV (reference sequence). In DNA, the CDR3 is TGTGCCAGCAGTCGGGACAGGGGGTCTGGCTACACCTTC. The encoded protein is CASSRDRGSGYTF.

The V and J genes are TRBV2 and TRBJ1-5, with D unclear. The germline gives CDR1 SNHLY, CDR2 FYNNEI. Between the trimmed V and J ends, which lost 4 bases and 6 bases, there was a span of 13 bases. CDR3 length: 14 residues. CDR3 nucleotide sequence: TGTGCCAGCAGTGTTGAGGGTCGGAGTCAGCCCCAGCATTTT. Its translation: CASSVEGRSQPQHF.

This chain connects TRBV28 to TRBJ2-7, with TRBD1 matching over 7 bases. In germline, CDR1 is MDHEN, CDR2 SYDVKM. The CDR3 totals 15 residues. Trimming cost V 6 bases and J 0 bases; bases outside gene matches: 8. The CDR3 nucleotides are TGTGCCAGCAGCCCAGGGGGAGAGGTCTCCTACGAGCAGTACTTC. Translation: CASSPGGEVSYEQYF.

This chain joins TRBV2 and TRBJ1-4; 9 bases align to TRBD1. CDR3 size: 14 residues. Germline-derived CDR1 and CDR2 are SNHLY and FYNNEI. Losses at the gene ends were 7 bases for V and 5 bases for J; bases not matched to a gene: 5. The CDR3, as DNA: TGTGCCAGCAACACAGGGGGCGCAAATGAAAAACTGTTTTTT. Protein: CASNTGGANEKLFF. The variable domain in full, completed from reference TRBV2 and TRBJ1-4, reads EPEVTQTPSHQVTQMGQEVILRCVPISNHLYFYWYRQILGQKVEFLVSFYNNEISEKSEIFDDQFSVERPDGSNFTLKIRSTKLEDSAMYFCASNTGGANEKLFFGSGTQLSVL.

The V call is TRBV11-2, the J call TRBJ2-5; D unclear. Trimming took 1 base from V and 5 from J, leaving 5 bases between them. This CDR3 region has 12 residues. Per the germline V gene, CDR1 is SGHAT and CDR2 is FQNNGV. This chain's CDR3 is CASSLGAETQYF. The CDR3 region has the DNA TGTGCCAGCAGCTTAGGGGCCGAGACCCAGTACTTC.

The chain has TRBV5-6 and TRBJ1-2; D call uncertain. This CDR3 comprises 16 residues. From germline, CDR1 is SGHDT and CDR2 YYEEEE. Trimming shortened V by 1 base and J by 0 bases, and 13 bases separated the two germline ends. CDR3: CASSLYGFTANYGYTF. The CDR3 coding sequence is TGTGCCAGCAGCTTGTACGGCTTTACAGCTAACTATGGCTACACCTTC. The variable domain in full, completed from reference TRBV5-6 and TRBJ1-2, reads DAGVTQSPTHLIKTRGQQVTLRCSPKSGHDTVSWYQQALGQGPQFIFQYYEEEERQRGNFPDRFSGHQFPNYSSELNVNALLLGDSALYLCASSLYGFTANYGYTFGSGTRLTVV.

The V and J genes are TRBV4-3 and TRBJ1-4; no clear D gene. The CDR3 has 14 residues. Trimming cost V 0 bases and J 7 bases, with 9 bases left between them. Germline CDR1 reads LGHNA; CDR2 reads YSLEER. In nucleotides, the CDR3 is TGCGCCAGCAGCCAAGAATCACACCGTGAAAAACTGTTTTTT. This gives the protein CASSQESHREKLFF.

The gene calls are TRBV5-5 and TRBJ2-1; D might be TRBD1 (6 bases). The germline CDR1 and CDR2 sequences are SGHKS and YYEKEE (reference sequence). The CDR3 length is 16 residues. V lost 1 base to trimming and J lost 8 bases, with 19 bases between them. CDR3 protein: CASSLYGTNVIDEQFF. CDR3 sequence (DNA): TGTGCCAGCAGCTTGTATGGGACAAATGTTATAGATGAGCAGTTCTTC.

This clone was recorded a few times. V is TRBV19 and J is TRBJ2-1; 10 positions agree with TRBD2. Germline loops: CDR1 LNHDA, CDR2 SQIVND (reference sequence). The length of the CDR3 is 16 residues. The junction had 5 bases not matched to a gene; V was cut back by 5 bases and J by 1 base. The CDR3 is CASSRPSGGSYNEQFF. CDR3 bases: TGTGCCAGTAGTCGCCCTAGCGGGGGATCCTACAATGAGCAGTTCTTC.

The chain links TRBV7-9 to TRBJ1-1, with a tentative D call TRBD1 (6 bases). V was pared by 0 bases and J by 4 bases, with 12 bases between. Germline CDR1 SEHNR, CDR2 FQNEAQ (reference sequence). The CDR3 length is 15 residues. The CDR3 sequence: CASSLAVGRGTEAFF. Written as DNA, the CDR3 is TGTGCCAGCAGCTTAGCAGTTGGCAGGGGCACTGAAGCTTTCTTT.

Only one count was recorded for this clone. The V and J genes are TRBV7-9 and TRBJ1-1; D not resolved. CDR1 is SEHNR, CDR2 FQNEAQ, per germline (reference sequence). The CDR3 runs 15 residues. Trimming removed 2 bases at V and 0 bases at J, with 10 bases between. The CDR3 DNA reads TGTGCCAGCAGCTTATTCGGGGTTATGAACACTGAAGCTTTCTTT. Translating it yields CASSLFGVMNTEAFF.

The rearrangement joins TRBV4-2 to TRBJ2-1; 14 bases align to TRBD2. The CDR3 spans 20 residues. Germline lookup yields CDR1 LGHNA and CDR2 YNFKEQ. The J segment lost 1 base and the V segment lost 4 bases, leaving 12 bases of the junction unmatched. The CDR3 loop reads CASSRLGGLAGDLSYNEQFF. DNA for the CDR3: TGTGCCAGCAGCCGCCTGGGGGGACTAGCGGGGGATTTGTCCTACAATGAGCAGTTCTTC.

The V call is TRBV5-1, the J call TRBJ2-7; D is perhaps TRBD1 (6 bases). Per the germline V gene, CDR1 is SGHRS and CDR2 is YFSETQ. The CDR3 is 14 amino acids. Trimming left V 1 base short and J 4 bases short, with 12 bases between. CDR3 protein: CASSLMSGEYEQYF. The CDR3 DNA sequence: TGCGCCAGCAGCTTGATGTCAGGGGAATACGAGCAGTACTTC.

The chain has TRBV7-5 and TRBJ2-6; TRBD1, as called in the table, went unchecked against the DNA. TRBV7-5 is flagged as a pseudogene. The CDR3 covers 19 residues. CDR3 DNA sequence: TGTGCCAGAAGCCGACCCGGGACAACTCTCCCCTCTGGGGCCAACGTCCTGACTTTC. This translates into CARSRPGTTLPSGANVLTF.

This chain connects TRBV20-1 to TRBJ1-1; D is ambiguous. Germline-derived CDR1 and CDR2 are DFQATT and SNEGSKA (reference sequence). CDR3 size: 11 residues. V gave up 2 bases and J gave up 2 bases, with 3 bases separating them. The CDR3 sequence: CSARSNTEAFF. The CDR3 DNA is TGCAGTGCTAGAAGCAACACTGAAGCTTTCTTT.

The chain has TRBV5-1 and TRBJ2-1; TRBD2 aligns across 8 bases. This CDR3 region has 15 residues. Germline V gives CDR1 SGHRS, CDR2 YFSETQ. V shed 4 bases, J shed 3 bases, and the junction held 6 bases outside the gene matches. The CDR3, as DNA: TGCGCCAGCAGCGAGGCGGGAGGCATCTACAATGAGCAGTTCTTC. Its protein product is CASSEAGGIYNEQFF.

The chain combines TRBV3-1 (or the pseudogene TRBV3-2) with TRBJ2-5; the match to TRBD2 covers 9 bases. The CDR3 contains 17 residues. Germline V gene lookup returns CDR1 LGHDT and CDR2 YNNKEL (reference sequence). V gave up 2 bases and J gave up 4 bases; unmatched junction bases: 11. DNA of the CDR3: TGTGCCAGCAGCCAATCTGTAGCGGGAGTCGGCCGAGAGACCCAGTACTTC. It is translated as CASSQSVAGVGRETQYF.

This clone was detected once. V is TRBV7-2 and J is TRBJ2-1; 10 positions match TRBD2. V shed 6 bases, J shed 8 bases, and the junction held 7 bases outside the gene matches. CDR3 length: 14 amino acids. The germline CDR1 and CDR2 sequences are SGHTA and FQGNSA. The CDR3: CASSPSGSGDEQFF. Here the CDR3 DNA reads TGTGCCAGCAGTCCTAGCGGGAGTGGGGATGAGCAGTTCTTC.

V and J are TRBV28 and TRBJ2-3; the D is unclear. Per the germline V gene, CDR1 is MDHEN and CDR2 is SYDVKM. V lost 6 bases and J 6 bases, leaving 10 bases between the germline ends. CDR3 length equals 12 residues. CDR3 bases: TGTGCCAGCAGAAGCCCCGGGGATACGCAGTATTTT. Encoded protein: CASRSPGDTQYF.

V usage is TRBV27 and J usage is TRBJ1-6; 8 nucleotides agree with TRBD1. The germline CDR1 and CDR2 sequences are MNHEY and SMNVEV (reference sequence). V trimming: 2 bases; J trimming: 7 bases; junction bases outside the gene matches: 4. The CDR3 contains 15 residues. CDR3 residues: CASSLTTGGNSPLHF. The CDR3 region has the DNA TGTGCCAGCAGTTTAACTACAGGGGGAAATTCACCCCTCCACTTT.

V gene TRBV6-1 combines with J gene TRBJ1-1; 11 bases are shared with TRBD1. J gave up 11 bases and V 0 bases, and 8 bases lay outside the gene matches. CDR1 MNHNS and CDR2 SASEGT come from the germline V gene. This CDR3 comprises 15 residues. CDR3 DNA: TGTGCCAGCAGTGAAGCGCGTTCGGACAGGGGGCGGGCTTTCTTT. Its translation is CASSEARSDRGRAFF.